Following are 32 T cell receptor beta chains from one sample sequenced in a study of cytomegalovirus exposure and HLA in healthy donors. Profiling relied on immunoSEQ multiplex PCR, and the TCRdb table lists in-frame clones only, not all of them. Of under 150,000 clones detected, 85% to 90% appear once; the ten largest clones hold roughly 9%. The specimen was PBMCs. The receptors stem from a man aged 18 to 30 in good health and CMV-seropositive.

This clone was seen a few times. The chain couples TRBV25-1 to TRBJ2-2, with D possibly TRBD1 on 5 matching bases. V lost 1 base and J lost 3, with 15 bases in between. Germline CDR1 MGHDK, CDR2 SYGVNS. The CDR3 spans 17 residues. This chain's CDR3 is CASSESRGYDYTGELFF. The DNA for the CDR3 is TGTGCCAGCAGTGAATCTAGGGGTTACGACTACACCGGGGAGCTGTTTTTT.

The chain couples TRBV11-2 to TRBJ2-4; D gene ambiguous. Per germline, CDR1 SGHAT and CDR2 FQNNGV. V lost 0 bases to trimming and J lost 12 bases, with 9 bases between them. The CDR3 sequence is 12 residues long. CDR3 coding DNA: TGTGCCAGCAGCTTAGATATGAGCTATCAGTACTTC. This codes for CASSLDMSYQYF.

The chain has TRBV5-8 and TRBJ1-2; D may be TRBD1 (6 bases). CDR1 and CDR2 from the germline V gene are SGHTS and YDEGEE. V was shortened by 4 bases and J by 7 bases, with 11 bases between the two germline ends. The CDR3 sequence is 12 residues long. The DNA for the CDR3 is TGTGCCAGCAGCCTACAGGGTTTTGGCTACACCTTC. The encoded protein is CASSLQGFGYTF. The full variable domain, in which reference TRBV5-8 and TRBJ1-2 provide the parts outside the CDR3, is EAGVTQSPTHLIKTRGQQATLRCSPISGHTSVYWYQQALGLGLQFLLWYDEGEERNRGNFPPRFSGRQFPNYSSELNVNALELEDSALYLCASSLQGFGYTFGSGTRLTVV.

This rearrangement joins TRBV7-6 to TRBJ2-3; 12 nucleotides agree with TRBD2. V was pared by 1 base and J by 5 bases, with 19 bases of the junction left unmatched. The length of the CDR3 is 21 residues. Germline V gene sequence: CDR1 SGHVS, CDR2 FNYEAQ. CDR3 sequence: CASSLGLAGVSSVIRQDTQYF. The CDR3 bases are TGTGCCAGCAGCTTAGGACTAGCGGGAGTTTCTTCTGTAATCCGGCAAGATACGCAGTATTTT.

The chain couples TRBV2 to TRBJ2-7; 9 bases map to TRBD2. This CDR3 contains 15 residues. Germline-derived CDR1 and CDR2 are SNHLY and FYNNEI. V dropped 7 bases and J dropped 2; count of bases not matched to a gene: 9. The CDR3 reads CASNKGRGGPYEQYF. The CDR3 nucleotides are TGTGCCAGCAATAAAGGGCGGGGGGGACCCTACGAGCAGTACTTC.

V gene TRBV5-1 combines with J gene TRBJ2-1; 7 bases agree with TRBD2. CDR1 is SGHRS and CDR2 is YFSETQ in the germline V gene. This CDR3 region has 14 residues. The V gene end was trimmed by 0 bases and the J gene end by 7 bases; junction bases not matched to a gene: 4. CDR3 DNA sequence: TGCGCCAGCAGCTTGGGACTAGCCTCAAATGAGCAGTTCTTC. Translation: CASSLGLASNEQFF.

The rearrangement joins TRBV18 to TRBJ2-7; D is unresolved. Germline CDR1 is KGHSH and CDR2 is LQKENI. The CDR3 is 13 residues long. The germline V and J ends were trimmed by 4 bases and 0 bases, with 7 bases remaining between them. CDR3 sequence: CASSRSDSYEQYF. The CDR3 nucleotides are TGTGCCAGCTCACGGTCAGACTCCTACGAGCAGTACTTC.

The rearrangement joins TRBV30 to TRBJ1-2; the D gene is possibly TRBD1 (6 bases). CDR1 is GTSNPN and CDR2 is SVGIG in the germline V gene (reference sequence). V was trimmed by 2 bases and J by 1 base, leaving 11 bases between them. CDR3 size: 14 residues. The chain's CDR3 is CAWSSDSFNYGYTF. CDR3 DNA: TGTGCCTGGAGTTCGGACAGCTTTAACTATGGCTACACCTTC.

The chain is built from TRBV25-1 and TRBJ1-6, with TRBD1 matching 12 bases. The CDR3 spans 17 residues. Germline CDR1 is MGHDK and CDR2 is SYGVNS. V was pared by 3 bases and J by 7 bases, with 7 bases of the junction left unmatched. Written as DNA, the CDR3 is TGTGCCAGCAGTGATCGGGACAGGGGGCGTCAGAATTCACCCCTCCACTTT. This translates into CASSDRDRGRQNSPLHF. The whole variable domain, remainder taken from reference TRBV25-1 and TRBJ1-6, is EADIYQTPRYLVIGTGKKITLECSQTMGHDKMYWYQQDPGMELHLIHYSYGVNSTEKGDLSSESTVSRIRTEHFPLTLESARPSHTSQYLCASSDRDRGRQNSPLHFGNGTRLTVT.

The chain couples TRBV2 to TRBJ2-1; 12 nucleotides agree with TRBD2. V lost 7 bases, J lost 5 bases, and 3 bases stayed unmatched. CDR1 is SNHLY and CDR2 is FYNNEI in the germline V gene. CDR3 length: 14 amino acids. The CDR3 nucleotides are TGTGCCAGCACCCTAGCGGGGGGGAACAATGAGCAGTTCTTC. Translation: CASTLAGGNNEQFF.

This clone was recorded once. V gene TRBV28 combines with J gene TRBJ2-1; 15 nucleotides line up with TRBD2. V gave up 5 bases and J gave up 2 bases; unmatched junction bases: 7. The CDR3 is made up of 18 amino acids. Per the germline V gene, CDR1 is MDHEN and CDR2 is SYDVKM. The CDR3 coding sequence is TGTGCCAGCAGTAGATGGACTAGCGGGGGGGCTGCCTACAATGAGCAGTTCTTC. Translating it yields CASSRWTSGGAAYNEQFF.

The chain combines TRBV5-1 with TRBJ1-4, with D possibly matching TRBD1 (6 bases). Germline CDR1 is SGHRS and CDR2 is YFSETQ. V was pared by 2 bases and J by 3 bases, with 11 bases between. This CDR3 contains 15 residues. DNA of the CDR3: TGCGCCAGCAGCTTAGGGACACTCCCTAATGAAAAACTGTTTTTT. Its translation: CASSLGTLPNEKLFF.

The chain is built from TRBV28 and TRBJ2-7; D perhaps matches TRBD2 (6 bases). Between the trimmed V and J ends, which lost 8 bases and 7 bases, there was a span of 15 bases. The germline V gene has CDR1 MDHEN and CDR2 SYDVKM. This CDR3 is built from 12 residues. This chain's CDR3 is CASGELEGEQYF. The CDR3 nucleotides read TGTGCCAGCGGGGAGCTGGAGGGTGAGCAGTACTTC.

J is TRBJ2-3 and V is TRBV27; 8 bases are a match to TRBD2. Germline values: CDR1 MNHEY, CDR2 SMNVEV (reference sequence). With V trimmed by 4 bases and J by 5 bases, 5 bases remained unmatched. The CDR3 has 14 amino acids. CDR3 region: CASSSPTSEDTQYF. The DNA for the CDR3 is TGTGCCAGCAGTTCTCCGACTAGCGAAGATACGCAGTATTTT.

This clone was recorded only once. This chain uses TRBV19 with TRBJ2-7, with D possibly matching TRBD2 (6 bases). Germline values: CDR1 LNHDA, CDR2 SQIVND (reference sequence). CDR3 length equals 14 residues. Trimming shortened V by 3 bases and J by 2 bases, and 11 bases separated the two germline ends. The CDR3 coding sequence is TGTGCCAGTAGTATCCGGGGGTTCCCCTACGAGCAGTACTTC. Translation gives CASSIRGFPYEQYF.

In DNA, the CDR3 is TGTGCCAGCAGTCCCCCAGCGAAAGAGCAGTTCTTC. Translated: CASSPPAKEQFF. The V gene is TRBV28, the J gene TRBJ2-1; D unclear. Germline V lookup: CDR1 MDHEN, CDR2 SYDVKM. The CDR3 totals 12 residues. The V and J ends lost 5 bases and 10 bases respectively, with 12 bases between them.

The CDR3 DNA sequence: TGTGCCAGCAGTTTATTGGGCGGGAGGGCCTCGTATGAGCAGTTCTTC. As protein: CASSLLGGRASYEQFF. The chain is built from TRBV27 and TRBJ2-1; 9 nucleotides match TRBD2. V lost 1 base to trimming and J lost 8 bases; unmatched junction nucleotides: 9. Germline V gene data show CDR1 as MNHEY and CDR2 as SMNVEV (reference sequence). The CDR3 consists of 16 residues.

This clone occurred a few times. V gene TRBV2 combines with J gene TRBJ1-5; no clear D gene. The CDR3 runs to 14 residues. V was pared by 8 bases and J by 3 bases, with 14 bases between. CDR1 is SNHLY and CDR2 is FYNNEI in the germline V gene. CDR3 protein: CASSTPTLNQPQHF. CDR3 nucleotides: TGTGCCAGCTCGACACCCACCCTCAATCAGCCCCAGCATTTT.

The rearrangement uses TRBV20-1 and TRBJ1-2; no definite D call. Germline loops: CDR1 DFQATT, CDR2 SNEGSKA (reference sequence). The CDR3 loop spans 11 amino acids. V lost 4 bases and J lost 0, with 3 bases in between. The CDR3 loop is CSATSNYGYTF. The CDR3 DNA reads TGCAGTGCTACCTCTAACTATGGCTACACCTTC.

The chain uses TRBV28 and TRBJ1-4; tentatively, D is TRBD1 (5 bases). The CDR3 length is 15 residues. Trimming left V 2 bases short and J 4 bases short, with 11 bases between. CDR1 and CDR2 (germline): MDHEN, SYDVKM. CDR3 loop: CASSLIQGINEKLFF. The CDR3 region has the DNA TGTGCCAGCAGTTTAATTCAGGGAATTAATGAAAAACTGTTTTTT.

V gene TRBV29-1 combines with J gene TRBJ2-3; D not certain. Germline V gives CDR1 SQVTM, CDR2 ANQGSEA. V lost 8 bases and J lost 5, with 17 bases in between. This CDR3 has 13 residues. This CDR3 reads CSTTKSVGDTQYF. Here the CDR3 DNA reads TGCAGCACCACTAAATCCGTCGGAGATACGCAGTATTTT.

V is TRBV7-5 and J is TRBJ1-5; the DNA was not compared with TRBD1, the D call given in the table. TRBV7-5 corresponds to a pseudogene. This CDR3 spans 15 amino acids. The chain's CDR3 is CVRSPEGDSNQPQHF. Written as DNA, the CDR3 is TGTGTCAGAAGCCCCGAGGGGGATAGCAATCAGCCCCAGCATTTT.

This chain links TRBV25-1 with TRBJ2-7; D perhaps matches TRBD1 (7 bases). The V gene lost 5 bases and the J gene lost 4 bases, with 15 bases spanning the gap. The CDR3 extends over 14 amino acids. Germline V gene lookup returns CDR1 MGHDK and CDR2 SYGVNS. The CDR3 here is CASSMEGARYEQYF. CDR3 DNA: TGTGCCAGCAGTATGGAGGGGGCCCGGTACGAGCAGTACTTC.

This clone was detected a few times. The V and J genes are TRBV5-4 and TRBJ1-4, with D possibly being TRBD1 (6 bases). The CDR3 spans 14 residues. Trimming cost V 4 bases and J 6 bases, with 13 bases left between them. Per the germline V gene, CDR1 is SGHNT and CDR2 is YYREEE (reference sequence). In DNA, the CDR3 is TGTGCCAGCAGCAAGGGGGGGGGCGATGAAAAACTGTTTTTT. It translates to CASSKGGGDEKLFF.

The rearrangement links TRBV14 to TRBJ2-5; a weak D match, TRBD1 (6 bases). The V gene lost 1 base and the J gene lost 1 base, with 16 bases spanning the gap. CDR3 length: 17 amino acids. The germline gives CDR1 SGHDN, CDR2 FVKESK. CDR3 region: CASSQVVTLGAQETQYF. CDR3 nucleotide sequence: TGTGCCAGCAGCCAAGTGGTGACTCTGGGGGCCCAAGAGACCCAGTACTTC.

V is TRBV2 and J is TRBJ2-7; 10 bases map to TRBD2. The V segment lost 6 bases and the J segment 2 bases; nucleotides outside the gene matches: 4. The CDR3 has 14 residues. Germline V gives CDR1 SNHLY, CDR2 FYNNEI. The CDR3 loop reads CASSRLAGTYEQYF. The CDR3 coding sequence is TGTGCCAGCAGCCGACTAGCGGGCACCTACGAGCAGTACTTC.

CDR3 in DNA: TGTGCCAGCAGCGTTACAGTTGACACCGGGGAGCTGTTTTTT. This translates into CASSVTVDTGELFF. The chain combines TRBV9 with TRBJ2-2; D gene ambiguous. Trimming left V 2 bases short and J 3 bases short, with 8 bases between. CDR3 length equals 14 residues. Looked up from germline, CDR1 is SGDLS and CDR2 is YYNGEE.

This clone was found once. The gene calls are TRBV5-5 and TRBJ2-3; the match to TRBD2 covers 8 bases. The V gene end was trimmed by 3 bases and the J gene end by 2 bases; junction bases not matched to a gene: 5. Germline lookup yields CDR1 SGHKS and CDR2 YYEKEE (reference sequence). This CDR3 has 15 residues. This CDR3 reads CASSSWTSPTDTQYF. In DNA form, the CDR3 reads TGTGCCAGCAGCTCATGGACTAGCCCCACAGATACGCAGTATTTT.

In this sample, this clone turned up once. This chain joins TRBV5-4 and TRBJ1-5, with 8 positions matching TRBD1. Germline lookup yields CDR1 SGHNT and CDR2 YYREEE (reference sequence). V was clipped by 2 bases and J by 3 bases; unmatched bases: 13. The CDR3 runs 18 residues. The CDR3 nucleotides read TGTGCCAGCAGCTTCTTGTCGGACAGGGCCTTCCTCAATCAGCCCCAGCATTTT. It is translated as CASSFLSDRAFLNQPQHF.

This clone was recorded a few times. J is TRBJ1-4 and V is TRBV19, with 11 bases matching TRBD1. The junction had 4 bases not matched to a gene; V was cut back by 6 bases and J by 7 bases. This CDR3 contains 14 residues. Germline loops: CDR1 LNHDA, CDR2 SQIVND (reference sequence). CDR3 DNA: TGTGCCAGTAGCCCGGGACAGGGGGGTGAAAAACTGTTTTTT. The encoded protein is CASSPGQGGEKLFF.

The rearrangement links TRBV10-2 to TRBJ1-5; a weak D match, TRBD1 (5 bases). CDR3 length: 15 amino acids. V lost 0 bases and J 1 base, leaving 7 bases between the germline ends. Per germline, CDR1 WSHSY and CDR2 SAAADI. The CDR3 is CASSESGGSNQPQHF. The DNA of the CDR3 is TGCGCCAGCAGTGAGTCGGGGGGAAGCAATCAGCCCCAGCATTTT.

The chain employs TRBV6-1 and TRBJ1-2; TRBD1 aligns across 7 bases. Germline lookup yields CDR1 MNHNS and CDR2 SASEGT. The CDR3 loop spans 15 amino acids. The trim removed 2 bases at V and 7 bases at J, leaving 10 bases unmatched. The CDR3 protein is CASSEMATGLFGYTF. CDR3 nucleotides: TGTGCCAGCAGTGAAATGGCGACAGGGTTATTTGGCTACACCTTC.